This TCR beta chain came from a study of control samples from healthy donors and cancer patients. TCRdb's table, derived via immunoSEQ multiplex PCR, lists solely in-frame clones and lacks some. Counted here are just over 90,000 clones, 86% occurring once; the ten biggest clones make up about 1.3%. Material for sequencing was blood. This sequence originates from a woman in her forties or fifties in good health.

The CDR3: CASSVRDIGNTIYF. The CDR3 bases are TGTGCCAGCAGCGTACGGGACATCGGAAACACCATATATTTT. The chain uses TRBV6-5 and TRBJ1-3, with a weak D call TRBD1 (6 bases). Germline-derived CDR1 and CDR2 are MNHEY and SVGAGI. CDR3 size: 14 residues. V was pared by 6 bases and J by 4 bases, with 13 bases between.